One sample yielded the 15 T cell receptor beta chains listed below, sequenced in a study of T cell repertoires in cytomegalovirus infection. TCRdb itself ran the reads through MiXCR, one entry per CDR3 protein. The sample lists around 740,000 distinct CDR3 sequences, 35% to 40% occurring once. Material: PBMCs. These receptors originate from a human donor in good health (CMV status not recorded). Some clones in this sample may be carry-over from other donors' samples.

A remark on this clonotype: At one end the junction does not follow the germline gene, possibly because of a read error. The rearrangement joins TRBV27 to TRBJ1-5, with 8 bases lining up with TRBD1. This CDR3 has 14 residues. The germline V gene has CDR1 MNHEY and CDR2 SMNVEV (reference sequence). Here the CDR3 reads CARSLDRGAQPQHF. The CDR3 DNA is TGTGCCCGCAGTTTAGACAGGGGAGCTCAGCCCCAGCATTTT.

CDR3 sequence: CASRDKKTSYEKLFF. CDR3 coding DNA: TGTGCCAGCAGGGATAAGAAAACGAGTTATGAAAAACTGTTTTTT. The V and J genes are TRBV27 and TRBJ1-4; D gene unclear. The ends were cut back, 6 bases at V and 6 bases at J, with 17 bases in the middle. This CDR3 is 15 amino acids long. Germline-derived CDR1 and CDR2 are MNHEY and SMNVEV (reference sequence).

The table lists this clonotype with a few counts. The rearrangement links TRBV18 to TRBJ2-1, with D perhaps TRBD2 (5 bases). Trimming removed 6 bases at V and 0 bases at J, with 12 bases between. This CDR3 contains 15 residues. Germline CDR1 reads KGHSH; CDR2 reads LQKENI. CDR3 nucleotide sequence: TGTGCCAGCTCGCCTACTAGTACCTCCTACAATGAGCAGTTCTTC. It encodes CASSPTSTSYNEQFF.

The sample holds many counts of this clonotype. The chain carries TRBV28 and TRBJ1-1; the match to TRBD1 covers 10 bases. Germline CDR1 is MDHEN and CDR2 is SYDVKM. V gave up 1 base and J gave up 2 bases; unmatched junction bases: 7. The length of the CDR3 is 17 residues. The CDR3 DNA sequence: TGTGCCAGCAGTTTATCCCGGACAGGGGGTCAAAACACTGAAGCTTTCTTT. Its translation is CASSLSRTGGQNTEAFF.

This clonotype showed up just a few times. This chain uses TRBV12-3 or TRBV12-4 with TRBJ1-1; 7 bases fit TRBD1. With 7 bases clipped from V and 0 bases from J, the junction kept 5 bases outside the gene matches. This CDR3 is 14 amino acids long. In DNA, the CDR3 is TGTGCCAGCACTTGGGGACAGTTGAACACTGAAGCTTTCTTT. Protein product: CASTWGQLNTEAFF.

This clonotype was seen at least ten times. The CDR3 nucleotides are TGTGCCAGCAGTCCCCCGGGACAGGGGACCTACGAGCAGTACTTC. Amino acids: CASSPPGQGTYEQYF. This rearrangement joins TRBV6-5 to TRBJ2-7; TRBD1 matches at 10 bases. The CDR3 is made up of 15 amino acids. Germline V gene sequence: CDR1 MNHEY, CDR2 SVGAGI. After removal of 5 bases from V and 2 bases from J, the junction contained 6 bases not matched to a gene.

In its sample, this clonotype was seen many times. The chain links TRBV7-9 to TRBJ2-3; D perhaps matches TRBD2 (5 bases). Germline CDR1 SEHNR, CDR2 FQNEAQ (reference sequence). Trimming stripped 1 base from V and 2 bases from J, with 7 bases between. The CDR3 runs 14 residues. The CDR3 DNA reads as TGTGCCAGCAGCTTAGGGCTAGCCACAGATACGCAGTATTTT. It codes for CASSLGLATDTQYF.

This clonotype was picked up a small number of times. The V call is TRBV6-1, the J call TRBJ1-3; D unresolved. Trimming removed 7 bases at V and 1 base at J, with 17 bases between. CDR1 and CDR2 (germline): MNHNS, SASEGT. The CDR3 length is 16 residues. In DNA form, the CDR3 reads TGTGCCAGCATCACTTCGACGTGGGTTTCTGGAAACACCATATATTTT. It yields the protein CASITSTWVSGNTIYF.

In this sample, this clonotype turned up many times. V is TRBV7-2 and J is TRBJ1-5, with D possibly TRBD1 on 5 matching bases. Germline V gene data show CDR1 as SGHTA and CDR2 as FQGNSA. CDR3 length: 17 amino acids. V dropped 4 bases and J dropped 6 bases, with 22 bases sitting between them. CDR3 sequence: CASSSQVTGTRGQPQHF. DNA of the CDR3: TGTGCCAGCAGCTCACAGGTTACGGGGACGAGGGGTCAGCCCCAGCATTTT.

This clonotype was counted once. The rearrangement links TRBV6-8 to TRBJ2-3; tentatively, D is TRBD1 or TRBD2 (5 bases each). The germline V and J ends were trimmed by 6 bases and 6 bases, with 16 bases remaining between them. The germline CDR1 and CDR2 sequences are MNHGY and SAAAGT. The CDR3 loop spans 14 amino acids. The CDR3 sequence is CASRGVGAQDTQYF. The CDR3 nucleotides are TGTGCCAGCAGAGGAGTCGGGGCCCAGGATACGCAGTATTTT.

The chain links TRBV30 to TRBJ1-1; 7 nucleotides agree with TRBD1. The CDR3 runs to 15 residues. CDR1 is GTSNPN, CDR2 SVGIG, per germline (reference sequence). Trimming at V came to 5 bases and at J to 3 bases, leaving 12 bases not matched to a gene. This CDR3 is CAWARPGGPHTEAFF. The CDR3 nucleotides read TGTGCCTGGGCCCGCCCAGGGGGTCCCCACACTGAAGCTTTCTTT.

This clonotype was seen only a few times. In DNA, the CDR3 is TGTGCCAGTACAGGGGGCGGCACCGGGGAGCTGTTTTTT. Its protein is CASTGGGTGELFF. This chain joins TRBV28 and TRBJ2-2; TRBD1 aligns across 9 bases. CDR1 is MDHEN, CDR2 SYDVKM, per germline. This CDR3 region has 13 residues. The trim removed 9 bases at V and 4 bases at J, leaving 3 bases unmatched.

This chain links TRBV6-5 with TRBJ1-5; 10 nucleotides match TRBD1. Germline CDR1 MNHEY, CDR2 SVGAGI. This CDR3 region has 16 residues. V dropped 4 bases and J dropped 3; count of bases not matched to a gene: 6. The CDR3 spells CASSSGTGAYNQPQHF. In nucleotides, the CDR3 is TGTGCCAGCAGTTCCGGGACAGGGGCCTACAATCAGCCCCAGCATTTT.

This chain connects TRBV27 to TRBJ1-1; D is uncertain. V lost 3 bases to trimming and J lost 3 bases, with 11 bases between them. The CDR3 contains 14 residues. Germline CDR1 and CDR2: MNHEY and SMNVEV (reference sequence). CDR3 nucleotide sequence: TGTGCCAGCAGTTTCCCCCCGGATGACACTGAAGCTTTCTTT. Translation: CASSFPPDDTEAFF.

V usage is TRBV4-1 and J usage is TRBJ2-3; the D is unclear. This CDR3 has 16 amino acids. V was cut by 0 bases and J by 3 bases, with 13 bases left in between. CDR1 is MGHRA and CDR2 is YSYEKL in the germline V gene. The CDR3 DNA follows: TGCGCCAGCAGCCAAGACGGTCCCCCTCCGACAGATACGCAGTATTTT. Residues: CASSQDGPPPTDTQYF.